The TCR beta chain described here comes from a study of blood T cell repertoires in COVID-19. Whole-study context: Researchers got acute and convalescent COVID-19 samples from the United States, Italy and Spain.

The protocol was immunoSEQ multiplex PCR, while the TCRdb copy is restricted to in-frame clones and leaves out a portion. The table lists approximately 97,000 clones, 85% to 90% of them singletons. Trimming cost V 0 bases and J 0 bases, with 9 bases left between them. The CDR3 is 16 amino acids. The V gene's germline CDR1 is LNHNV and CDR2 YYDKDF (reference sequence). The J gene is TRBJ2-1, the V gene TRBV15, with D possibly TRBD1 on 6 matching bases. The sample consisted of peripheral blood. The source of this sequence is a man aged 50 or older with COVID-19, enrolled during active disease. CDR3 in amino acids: CATSREGGSSYNEQFF. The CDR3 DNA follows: TGTGCCACCAGCAGAGAAGGGGGTAGCTCCTACAATGAGCAGTTCTTC.